Listed below are T cell receptor beta chains from one sample, sequenced in a study of vaccination effects on CD4 cells after COVID-19. The table came from immunoSEQ multiplex PCR; TCRdb's copy has only in-frame clones and leaves some out. The repertoire consists of tens of thousands of clones, with approximately 75% occurring once and the leading ten covering 2.5% to 3.5%. Antigens of these TCRs are unknown. The input for sequencing was CD4+ T cells from PBMCs cultured with HCoV-NL63 spike peptides, taken before COVID-19 vaccination. Receptors originate from a human donor who received a COVID-19 vaccine. CDR3s include the opening cysteine and the closing phenylalanine or tryptophan. D genes are given only for firm matches. For some rows the clone size is stated as once, few or many, or as a class when expanded; others skip it.

15	-	TRBJ2-1	TRBV27	-	TGTGCCAGCAGTTCCAGGGTAAGGTCCTACAATGAGCAGTTCTTC	CASSSRVRSYNEQFF
15	once	TRBJ1-2	TRBV18	-	TGTGCCAGCTCGGAAAGACTCGGAGGGAACTATGGCTACACCTTC	CASSERLGGNYGYTF
16	once	TRBJ1-1	TRBV28	-	TGTGCCAGCAGTGGCCAAGGGGACCTATTGAACACTGAAGCTTTCTTT	CASSGQGDLLNTEAFF
15	-	TRBJ2-2	TRBV19	-	TGTGCCAGTAGTATTGGGGCTAGCGCCCAAACAGAGCTGTTTTTT	CASSIGASAQTELFF
13	-	TRBJ2-5	TRBV7-9	-	TGTGCCAGCAGCTTAGGAGGGCAAGAGACCCAGTACTTC	CASSLGGQETQYF
15	-	TRBJ2-3	TRBV12-5	TRBD1	TGTGCTAGTGGTTTGGACAGGGGGAGGACAGATACGCAGTATTTT	CASGLDRGRTDTQYF
16	few	TRBJ1-1	TRBV19	TRBD1	TGTGCCAGTAGTATAGGCAGGGGGCGCGGGAACACTGAAGCTTTCTTT	CASSIGRGRGNTEAFF
16	-	TRBJ2-3	TRBV7-9	TRBD2	TGTGCCAGCAGCTTTCTAGCGGGGGCCAGCACAGATACGCAGTATTTT	CASSFLAGASTDTQYF
17	few	TRBJ1-2	TRBV5-1	-	TGCGCCAGCAGCTCCCTTTCGGGGACCCAGACTAACTATGGCTACACCTTC	CASSSLSGTQTNYGYTF
13	-	TRBJ1-2	TRBV9	TRBD1	TGTGCCAGCGCGAGGGGGCCTAACTATGGCTACACCTTC	CASARGPNYGYTF
17	-	TRBJ2-1	TRBV11-2	TRBD2	TGTGCCAGCAGCTTAAGGGGCGGGGGGGCGACCTACAATGAGCAGTTCTTC	CASSLRGGGATYNEQFF
14	-	TRBJ2-2	TRBV7-2	-	TGTGCCACCCCGGCCGGTGGGCGCACCGGGGAGCTGTTTTTT	CATPAGGRTGELFF
16	-	TRBJ2-1	TRBV5-1	TRBD2	TGCGCCAGCAGTCCGGGACTAGTGAGCTCCTACAATGAGCAGTTCTTC	CASSPGLVSSYNEQFF
13	-	TRBJ1-2	TRBV5-1	-	TGCGCCAGCAGTCGGGAGGAGGGCCATGGCTACACCTTC	CASSREEGHGYTF
12	-	TRBJ1-3	TRBV6-6	-	TGTGCCAGCAGGGCAGGAGGAAACACCATATATTTT	CASRAGGNTIYF
15	-	TRBJ2-2	TRBV6-6	TRBD1	TGTGCCAGCACGACTGGGACAGAGAACACCGGGGAGCTGTTTTTT	CASTTGTENTGELFF
12	-	TRBJ1-2	TRBV5-1	-	TGCGCCAGCAGCATTACACAGGATGGCTACACCTTC	CASSITQDGYTF
15	-	TRBJ1-4	TRBV3-1/TRBV3-2	-	TGTGCCAGCAGCCCTGGGACCCTAAGCGGGGAAAAACTGTTTTTT	CASSPGTLSGEKLFF
14	few	TRBJ1-5	TRBV6-5	TRBD1	TGTGCCAGCAGAGCAACAGGGGGCAATCAGCCCCAGCATTTT	CASRATGGNQPQHF
13	-	TRBJ2-3	TRBV5-6	-	TGTGCCAGCAGCCCGGAGCCCACAGATACGCAGTATTTT	CASSPEPTDTQYF
17	-	TRBJ1-5	TRBV3-1/TRBV3-2	-	TGTGCCAGCAGCCACACCAGGGTTTCGAAGGGCAATCAGCCCCAGCATTTT	CASSHTRVSKGNQPQHF
16	-	TRBJ1-2	TRBV5-1	TRBD1	TGCGCCAGCAGCTATGGGGGAACAGGGGCCCTTCGAGACTACACCTTC	CASSYGGTGALRDYTF
12	few	TRBJ1-2	TRBV20-1	-	TGCAGTGCTAGTGTGCGGGAATATGGCTACACCTTC	CSASVREYGYTF
13	-	TRBJ2-2	TRBV12-3/TRBV12-4	-	TGTGCCAGCAGTACAGGGACCACCGGGGAGCTGTTTTTT	CASSTGTTGELFF
12	-	TRBJ1-5	TRBV6-2/TRBV6-3	-	TGTGCCAGCAGCCGATACGATCAGCCCCAGCATTTT	CASSRYDQPQHF
15	-	TRBJ2-1	TRBV6-6	TRBD2	TGTGCCAGCGCCGGGCCAGCGGGGGCCAACAATGAGCAGTTCTTC	CASAGPAGANNEQFF
17	once	TRBJ2-2	TRBV3-1/TRBV3-2	-	TGTGCCAGCAGCCAAGTGGGCAGGGGACGGAACACCGGGGAGCTGTTTTTT	CASSQVGRGRNTGELFF
18	-	TRBJ1-1	TRBV7-9	TRBD1	TGTGCCAGCAGCTTAGACGGTTGGGGGGGACAGCAGAACACTGAAGCTTTCTTT	CASSLDGWGGQQNTEAFF
19	-	TRBJ2-6	TRBV28	-	TGTGCCAGCAGTCGAGCCGGGCCGGGACGGAACTCTGGGGCCAACGTCCTGACTTTC	CASSRAGPGRNSGANVLTF
17	-	TRBJ1-4	TRBV19	TRBD1	TGTGCCAGTAGCCGACCCTACACCGGGACAGGGGGTGAAAAACTGTTTTTT	CASSRPYTGTGGEKLFF
15	-	TRBJ1-2	TRBV18	-	TGTGCCAGCTCACCAATCGCCCTGGGGAACTATGGCTACACCTTC	CASSPIALGNYGYTF
16	-	TRBJ2-2	TRBV7-2	TRBD2	TGTGCCAGCAGCCCTCGGACTAGTCTGAACACCGGGGAGCTGTTTTTT	CASSPRTSLNTGELFF
11	-	TRBJ2-5	TRBV6-6	-	TGTGCCAGCAGTAGGCAAGAGACCCAGTACTTC	CASSRQETQYF
14	-	TRBJ2-1	TRBV11-3	-	TGTGCCAGCAGCTTCGGGACTCAATACAATGAGCAGTTCTTC	CASSFGTQYNEQFF
17	-	TRBJ1-3	TRBV6-4	-	TGTGCCAGAGCGGTGTTGGCAGGCATATCCTCTGGAAACACCATATATTTT	CARAVLAGISSGNTIYF
16	few	TRBJ1-3	TRBV28	-	TGTGCCAGCAGTTTTCCGGCCAGGGCCTCTGGAAACACCATATATTTT	CASSFPARASGNTIYF
17	-	TRBJ1-3	TRBV7-2	-	TGTGCCAGCAGCTTAGAATCATGGCGAGTTGCTGGAAACACCATATATTTT	CASSLESWRVAGNTIYF
15	few	TRBJ1-5	TRBV18	TRBD1	TGTGCCAGCTCAGGACAGGTTGATAGCAATCAGCCCCAGCATTTT	CASSGQVDSNQPQHF
15	-	TRBJ1-2	TRBV19	TRBD1	TGTGCCAGCCTCGGGACAGGGACCTTTAACTATGGCTACACCTTC	CASLGTGTFNYGYTF
15	-	TRBJ1-6	TRBV19	-	TGTGCCAGTAGGGCGGGACACCACCTAAATTCACCCCTCCACTTT	CASRAGHHLNSPLHF
16	-	TRBJ2-1	TRBV19	-	TGTGCCAGTAGTCCACCTCCAGCGATTTCCTACAATGAGCAGTTCTTC	CASSPPPAISYNEQFF
13	-	TRBJ2-2	TRBV2	-	TGTGCCAGCGTTTTGGGGATTGCCGGGGAGCTGTTTTTT	CASVLGIAGELFF
14	-	TRBJ1-1	TRBV6-5	-	TGTGCCAGCAGTTACCTCTCAAGGGGGACTGAAGCTTTCTTT	CASSYLSRGTEAFF
10	-	TRBJ1-1	TRBV29-1	TRBD1	TGCAGCGCCGGGGACAGTGAAGCTTTCTTT	CSAGDSEAFF
15	-	TRBJ1-1	TRBV25-1	TRBD1	TGTGCCAGCAGTGTGACAGGGGTTCGGTCGACTGAAGCTTTCTTT	CASSVTGVRSTEAFF
16	-	TRBJ2-4	TRBV7-8	-	TGTGCCAGCAGCTTGTCGGGATTTATAGCCAAAAACATTCAGTACTTC	CASSLSGFIAKNIQYF
14	-	TRBJ2-2	TRBV30	TRBD2	TGTGCCTGGAGAAAGGGACTAGCGGTCGGGGAGCTGTTTTTT	CAWRKGLAVGELFF
13	-	TRBJ2-2	TRBV30	-	TGTGCCTGGAGTGTATCAGACACCGGGGAGCTGTTTTTT	CAWSVSDTGELFF
16	-	TRBJ1-1	TRBV5-1	TRBD1	TGCGCCAGCACCGCCGGGACAGGGAACATGAACACTGAAGCTTTCTTT	CASTAGTGNMNTEAFF
14	-	TRBJ2-5	TRBV9	TRBD1	TGTGCCATCCTTTACCGGGACAGGAAAGAGACCCAGTACTTC	CAILYRDRKETQYF
15	-	TRBJ1-1	TRBV7-9	-	TGTGCCAGCAGCTTATCCTTAGGCGTGAACACTGAAGCTTTCTTT	CASSLSLGVNTEAFF
13	few	TRBJ1-4	TRBV6-6	-	TGTGCCAGCAGTTACCTTTTGGGGGAAAAACTGTTTTTT	CASSYLLGEKLFF
12	-	TRBJ2-3	TRBV14	-	TGTGCCAGCAGCGGGCCGGGCGATACGCAGTATTTT	CASSGPGDTQYF
14	-	TRBJ1-2	TRBV5-5	-	TGTGCCAGCAGCTTGGAAGTCACCTCGGGTGGCTACACCTTC	CASSLEVTSGGYTF
10	-	TRBJ2-5	TRBV2	-	TGTGCCAGCAGAACAGGGACCCAGTACTTC	CASRTGTQYF